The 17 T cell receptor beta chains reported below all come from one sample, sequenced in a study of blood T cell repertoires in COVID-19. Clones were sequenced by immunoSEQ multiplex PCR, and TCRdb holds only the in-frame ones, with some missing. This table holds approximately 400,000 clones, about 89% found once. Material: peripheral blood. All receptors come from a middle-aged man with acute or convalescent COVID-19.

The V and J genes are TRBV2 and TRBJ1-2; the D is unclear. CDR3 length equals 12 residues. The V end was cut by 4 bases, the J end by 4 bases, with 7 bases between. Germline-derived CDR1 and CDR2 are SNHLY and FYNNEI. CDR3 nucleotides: TGTGCCAGCAGTGGCCCGAGCTATGGCTACACCTTC. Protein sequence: CASSGPSYGYTF.

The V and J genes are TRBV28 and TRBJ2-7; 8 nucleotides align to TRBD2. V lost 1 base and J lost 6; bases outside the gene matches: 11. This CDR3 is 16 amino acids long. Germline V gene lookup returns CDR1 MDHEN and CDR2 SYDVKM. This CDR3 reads CASSLSYDGRAGEQYF. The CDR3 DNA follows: TGTGCCAGCAGTTTATCTTATGACGGGAGGGCCGGCGAGCAGTACTTC. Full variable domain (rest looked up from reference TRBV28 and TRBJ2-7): DVKVTQSSRYLVKRTGEKVFLECVQDMDHENMFWYRQDPGLGLRLIYFSYDVKMKEKGDIPEGYSVSREKKERFSLILESASTNQTSMYLCASSLSYDGRAGEQYFGPGTRLTVT.

The CDR3 loop is CASTRGGGADGYTF. The CDR3 coding sequence is TGTGCCAGTACCCGAGGAGGGGGCGCGGATGGCTACACCTTC. This sequence joins TRBV19 and TRBJ1-2, with 7 bases matching TRBD1. The CDR3 spans 14 residues. Trimming removed 7 bases from V and 6 bases from J; junction bases left unmatched: 11. Germline V gene sequence: CDR1 LNHDA, CDR2 SQIVND (reference sequence).

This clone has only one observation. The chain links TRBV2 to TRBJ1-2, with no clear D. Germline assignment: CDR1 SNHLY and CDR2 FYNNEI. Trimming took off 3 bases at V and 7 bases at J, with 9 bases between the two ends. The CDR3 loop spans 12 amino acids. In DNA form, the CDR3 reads TGTGCCAGCAGTGACCGAACTGGTGGCTACACCTTC. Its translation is CASSDRTGGYTF.

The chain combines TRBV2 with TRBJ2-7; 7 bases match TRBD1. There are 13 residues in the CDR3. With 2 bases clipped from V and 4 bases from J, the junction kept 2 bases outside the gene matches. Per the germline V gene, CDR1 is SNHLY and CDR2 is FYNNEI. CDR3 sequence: CASSEPTGYEQYF. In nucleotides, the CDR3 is TGTGCCAGCAGTGAACCGACAGGGTACGAGCAGTACTTC.

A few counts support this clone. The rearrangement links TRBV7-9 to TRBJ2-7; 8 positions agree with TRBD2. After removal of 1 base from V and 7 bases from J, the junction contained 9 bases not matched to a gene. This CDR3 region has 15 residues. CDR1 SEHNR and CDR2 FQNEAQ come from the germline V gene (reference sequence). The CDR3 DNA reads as TGTGCCAGCAGCTTAGAGTTAGCGGGGCCCTGGGAGCAGTACTTC. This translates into CASSLELAGPWEQYF. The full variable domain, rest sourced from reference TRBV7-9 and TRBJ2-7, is DTGVSQNPRHKITKRGQNVTFRCDPISEHNRLYWYRQTLGQGPEFLTYFQNEAQLEKSRLLSDRFSAERPKGSFSTLEIQRTEQGDSAMYLCASSLELAGPWEQYFGPGTRLTVT.

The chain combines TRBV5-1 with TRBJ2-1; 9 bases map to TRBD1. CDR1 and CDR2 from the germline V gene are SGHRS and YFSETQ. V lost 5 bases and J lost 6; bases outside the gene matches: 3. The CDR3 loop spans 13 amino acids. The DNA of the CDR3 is TGCGCCAGCAGTTTGACAGGGGGCAATGAGCAGTTCTTC. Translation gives CASSLTGGNEQFF.

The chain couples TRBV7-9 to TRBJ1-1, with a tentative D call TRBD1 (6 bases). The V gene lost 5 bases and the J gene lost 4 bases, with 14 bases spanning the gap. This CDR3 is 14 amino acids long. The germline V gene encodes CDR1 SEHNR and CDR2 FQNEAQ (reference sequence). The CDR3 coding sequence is TGTGCCAGCAGCGCAGACAGGTCGAGCACTGAAGCTTTCTTT. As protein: CASSADRSSTEAFF.

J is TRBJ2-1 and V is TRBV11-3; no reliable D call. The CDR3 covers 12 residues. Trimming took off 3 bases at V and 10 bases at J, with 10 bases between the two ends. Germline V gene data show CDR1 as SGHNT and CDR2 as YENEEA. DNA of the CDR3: TGTGCCAGCAGCTTTGGGTTGCGGGAGCAGTTCTTC. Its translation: CASSFGLREQFF.

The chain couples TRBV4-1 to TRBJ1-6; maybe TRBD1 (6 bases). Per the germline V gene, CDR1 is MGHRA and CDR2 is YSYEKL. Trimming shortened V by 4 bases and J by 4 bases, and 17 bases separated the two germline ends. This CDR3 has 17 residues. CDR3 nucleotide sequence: TGCGCCAGCAGCCTGGTTATTGCGGACAGTTATAATTCACCCCTCCACTTT. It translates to CASSLVIADSYNSPLHF.

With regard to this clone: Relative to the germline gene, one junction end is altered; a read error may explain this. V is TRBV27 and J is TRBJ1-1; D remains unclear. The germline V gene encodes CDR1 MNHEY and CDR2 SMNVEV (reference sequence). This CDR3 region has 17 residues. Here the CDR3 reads CVSSLSLEESLRGEAFF. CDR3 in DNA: TGTGTCAGCAGTTTGTCCTTGGAGGAAAGTCTACGGGGTGAAGCTTTCTTT.

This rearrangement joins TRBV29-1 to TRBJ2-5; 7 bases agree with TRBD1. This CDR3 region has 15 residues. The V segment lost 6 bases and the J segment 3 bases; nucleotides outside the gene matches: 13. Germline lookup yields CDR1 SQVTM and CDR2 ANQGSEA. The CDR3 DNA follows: TGCAGCGTCGAAAGTGTCCGGGACAGAAAAGAGACCCAGTACTTC. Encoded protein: CSVESVRDRKETQYF. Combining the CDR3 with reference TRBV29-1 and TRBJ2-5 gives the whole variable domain SAVISQKPSRDICQRGTSLTIQCQVDSQVTMMFWYRQQPGQSLTLIATANQGSEATYESGFVIDKFPISRPNLTFSTLTVSNMSPEDSSIYLCSVESVRDRKETQYFGPGTRLLVL.

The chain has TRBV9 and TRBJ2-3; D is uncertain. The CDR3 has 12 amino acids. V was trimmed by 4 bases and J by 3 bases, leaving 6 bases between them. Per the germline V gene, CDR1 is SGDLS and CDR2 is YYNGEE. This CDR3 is CASSPYTDTQYF. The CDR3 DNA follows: TGTGCCAGCAGCCCCTATACAGATACGCAGTATTTT.

The DNA for the CDR3 is TGTGCCAGCAGCTTGCATAGAATCACTGAAGCTTTCTTT. Protein: CASSLHRITEAFF. The V and J genes are TRBV5-8 and TRBJ1-1; D gene unclear. Trimming took off 1 base at V and 4 bases at J, with 8 bases between the two ends. CDR3 length: 13 amino acids. Germline V lookup: CDR1 SGHTS, CDR2 YDEGEE.

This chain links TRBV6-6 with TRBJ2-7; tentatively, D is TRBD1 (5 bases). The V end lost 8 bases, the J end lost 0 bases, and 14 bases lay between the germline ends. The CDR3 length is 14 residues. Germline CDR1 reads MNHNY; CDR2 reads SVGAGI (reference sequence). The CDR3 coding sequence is TGTGCCAGCGGAGACAGTGTATTCTCCTACGAGCAGTACTTC. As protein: CASGDSVFSYEQYF.

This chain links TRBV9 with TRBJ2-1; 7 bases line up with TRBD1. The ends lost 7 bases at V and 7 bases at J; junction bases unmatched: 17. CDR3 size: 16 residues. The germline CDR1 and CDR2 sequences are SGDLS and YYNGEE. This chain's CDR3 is CASGDGTRGRSNEQFF. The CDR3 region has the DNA TGTGCCAGCGGAGACGGGACGAGGGGGCGCAGTAATGAGCAGTTCTTC.

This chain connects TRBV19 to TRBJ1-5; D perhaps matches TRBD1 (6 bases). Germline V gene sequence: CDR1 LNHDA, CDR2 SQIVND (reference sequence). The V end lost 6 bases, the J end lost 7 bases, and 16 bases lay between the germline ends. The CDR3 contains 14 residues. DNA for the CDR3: TGTGCCAGTAGACACCGGGACACGGGCCAGCCCCAGCATTTT. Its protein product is CASRHRDTGQPQHF.